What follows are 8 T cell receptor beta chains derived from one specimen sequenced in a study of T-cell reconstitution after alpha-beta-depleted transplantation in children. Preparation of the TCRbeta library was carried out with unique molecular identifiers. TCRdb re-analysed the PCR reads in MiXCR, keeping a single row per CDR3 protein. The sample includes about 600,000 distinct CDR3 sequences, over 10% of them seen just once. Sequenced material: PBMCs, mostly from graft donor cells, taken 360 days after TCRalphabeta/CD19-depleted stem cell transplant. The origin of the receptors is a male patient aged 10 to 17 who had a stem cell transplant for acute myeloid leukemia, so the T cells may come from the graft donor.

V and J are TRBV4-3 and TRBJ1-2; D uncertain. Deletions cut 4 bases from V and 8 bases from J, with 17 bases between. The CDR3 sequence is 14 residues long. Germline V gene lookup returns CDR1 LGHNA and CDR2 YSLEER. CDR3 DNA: TGCGCCAGCAGCCCGGCCGGGCTTTGGGGAGGCTACACCTTC. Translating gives CASSPAGLWGGYTF.

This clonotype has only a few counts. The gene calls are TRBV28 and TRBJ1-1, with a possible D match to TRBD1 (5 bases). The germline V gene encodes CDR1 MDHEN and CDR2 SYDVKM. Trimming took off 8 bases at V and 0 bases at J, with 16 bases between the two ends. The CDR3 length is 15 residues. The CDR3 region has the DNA TGTGCCAGCCAGAGTCTGAGGGGCCTGAACACTGAAGCTTTCTTT. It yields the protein CASQSLRGLNTEAFF. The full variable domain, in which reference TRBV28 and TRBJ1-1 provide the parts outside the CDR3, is DVKVTQSSRYLVKRTGEKVFLECVQDMDHENMFWYRQDPGLGLRLIYFSYDVKMKEKGDIPEGYSVSREKKERFSLILESASTNQTSMYLCASQSLRGLNTEAFFGQGTRLTVV.

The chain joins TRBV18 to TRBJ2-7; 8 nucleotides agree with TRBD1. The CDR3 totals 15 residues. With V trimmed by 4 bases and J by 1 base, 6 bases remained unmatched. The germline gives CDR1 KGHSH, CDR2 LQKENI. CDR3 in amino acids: CASSRDRDRSYEQYF. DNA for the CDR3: TGTGCCAGCTCACGAGACCGGGACAGGTCCTACGAGCAGTACTTC.

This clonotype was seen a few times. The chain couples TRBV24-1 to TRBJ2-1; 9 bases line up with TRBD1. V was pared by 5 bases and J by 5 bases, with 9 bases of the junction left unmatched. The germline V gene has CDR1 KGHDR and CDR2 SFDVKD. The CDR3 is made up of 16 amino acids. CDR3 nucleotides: TGTGCCACCAGTGTTTCCGGGACAGGGATTCACAATGAGCAGTTCTTC. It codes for CATSVSGTGIHNEQFF.

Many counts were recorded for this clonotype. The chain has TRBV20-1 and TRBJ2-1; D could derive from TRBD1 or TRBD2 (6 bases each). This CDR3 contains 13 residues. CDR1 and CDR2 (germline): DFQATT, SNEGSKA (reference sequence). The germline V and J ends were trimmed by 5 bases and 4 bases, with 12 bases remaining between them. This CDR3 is CSASRGRYNEQFF. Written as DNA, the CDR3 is TGCAGTGCTTCGAGGGGGAGGTACAATGAGCAGTTCTTC.

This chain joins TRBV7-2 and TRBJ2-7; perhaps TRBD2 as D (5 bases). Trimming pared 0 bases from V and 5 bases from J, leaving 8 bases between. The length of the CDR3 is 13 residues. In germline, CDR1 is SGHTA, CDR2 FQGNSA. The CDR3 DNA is TGTGCCAGCAGCTTAGCGGCCGGGGACGAGCAGTACTTC. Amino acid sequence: CASSLAAGDEQYF.

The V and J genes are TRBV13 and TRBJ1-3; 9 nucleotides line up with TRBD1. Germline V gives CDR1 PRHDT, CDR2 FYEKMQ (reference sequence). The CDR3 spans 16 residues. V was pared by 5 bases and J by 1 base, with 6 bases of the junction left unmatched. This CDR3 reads CASSRPGTGSGNTIYF. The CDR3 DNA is TGTGCCAGCAGCCGTCCCGGGACAGGGTCTGGAAACACCATATATTTT.

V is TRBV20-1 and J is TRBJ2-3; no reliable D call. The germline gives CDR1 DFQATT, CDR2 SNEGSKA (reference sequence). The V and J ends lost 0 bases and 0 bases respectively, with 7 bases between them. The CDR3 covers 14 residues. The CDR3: CSARDTASTDTQYF. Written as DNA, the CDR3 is TGCAGTGCTAGAGATACCGCTAGCACAGATACGCAGTATTTT.